This entry lists 24 T cell receptor beta chains sequenced from one sample in a study of cytomegalovirus exposure and HLA in healthy donors. PCR involved 60 Vbeta and 13 Jbeta primers. Clones were sequenced by immunoSEQ multiplex PCR, and TCRdb holds only the in-frame ones, with some missing. The data show around 130,000 clones, roughly 77% seen once. Sequencing was carried out using PBMCs. These receptors were taken from a woman in her forties in good health and CMV-seropositive.

The CDR3 loop is CASSLTGKSNTEAFF. CDR3 in DNA: TGTGCCAGCAGCTTAACAGGGAAGTCAAACACTGAAGCTTTCTTT. The chain employs TRBV7-6 and TRBJ1-1, with D tentatively TRBD1 (6 bases). Germline lookup yields CDR1 SGHVS and CDR2 FNYEAQ. V shed 2 bases and J shed 2 bases, with 12 bases lying between them. The CDR3 length is 15 residues. The complete variable domain, with remaining parts taken from reference TRBV7-6 and TRBJ1-1, reads GAGVSQSPRYKVTKRGQDVALRCDPISGHVSLYWYRQALGQGPEFLTYFNYEAQQDKSGLPNDRFSAERPEGSISTLTIQRTEQRDSAMYRCASSLTGKSNTEAFFGQGTRLTVV.

The chain combines TRBV28 with TRBJ2-2; the D gene is possibly TRBD1 (6 bases). Trimming took off 7 bases at V and 2 bases at J, with 11 bases between the two ends. CDR3 length: 14 residues. CDR1 and CDR2 (germline): MDHEN, SYDVKM. CDR3 protein: CASIIGGNTGELFF. CDR3 DNA: TGTGCCAGCATCATTGGGGGCAACACCGGGGAGCTGTTTTTT.

This chain links TRBV5-4 with TRBJ2-7, with 7 bases fitting TRBD1. Germline CDR1 reads SGHNT; CDR2 reads YYREEE (reference sequence). V was clipped by 4 bases and J by 6 bases; unmatched bases: 13. The CDR3 is made up of 15 amino acids. The CDR3 loop is CASSTPISGGSEQYF. Here the CDR3 DNA reads TGTGCCAGCAGCACGCCGATCTCAGGGGGTTCCGAGCAGTACTTC.

The table lists this clone with a count of one. This chain uses TRBV28 with TRBJ1-4, with D unclear. Germline CDR1 MDHEN, CDR2 SYDVKM. CDR3 length: 15 amino acids. The V gene lost 6 bases and the J gene lost 1 base, with 12 bases spanning the gap. The CDR3, as DNA: TGTGCCAGCAGCTTACCAGAGGGAACTAATGAAAAACTGTTTTTT. As protein: CASSLPEGTNEKLFF.

CDR3 bases: TGTGCCAGCAGCTTAGAAGGGGCGTCTGAAAAACTGTTTTTT. Translating gives CASSLEGASEKLFF. This chain links TRBV7-9 with TRBJ1-4, with D perhaps TRBD1 (5 bases). Trimming removed 1 base from V and 7 bases from J, with 10 bases in between. The CDR3 has 14 residues. The germline gives CDR1 SEHNR, CDR2 FQNEAQ (reference sequence).

DNA for the CDR3: TGTGCCAGCTCGCCTCAGGGGGCGGCTGGAAACACCATATATTTT. It specifies CASSPQGAAGNTIYF. The chain links TRBV18 to TRBJ1-3; 8 nucleotides line up with TRBD1. Germline CDR1 KGHSH, CDR2 LQKENI. The CDR3 sequence is 15 residues long. Trimming at V came to 6 bases and at J to 2 bases, leaving 6 bases not matched to a gene.

V usage is TRBV9 and J usage is TRBJ2-1; the match to TRBD2 covers 7 bases. Unmatched junction bases numbered 12, after V lost 3 bases and J lost 6 bases. The CDR3 has 16 residues. CDR1 is SGDLS and CDR2 is YYNGEE in the germline V gene. The CDR3 sequence is CASSARLADPTNEQFF. CDR3 DNA: TGTGCCAGCAGCGCGAGACTAGCCGATCCGACCAATGAGCAGTTCTTC.

The rearrangement uses TRBV10-3 and TRBJ2-1, with 7 positions matching TRBD1. Germline CDR1 is ENHRY and CDR2 is SYGVKD. After removal of 5 bases from V and 8 bases from J, the junction contained 3 bases not matched to a gene. The CDR3 loop spans 12 amino acids. The CDR3 nucleotides read TGTGCCATCAGTTACAGGGGCGATGAGCAGTTCTTC. Protein product: CAISYRGDEQFF.

CDR3 residues: CASSPLAGGSIEQFF. In nucleotides, the CDR3 is TGTGCCAGCAGCCCGCTAGCGGGAGGGTCCATCGAGCAGTTCTTC. The chain uses TRBV9 and TRBJ2-1, with TRBD2 matching over 12 bases. The CDR3 is 15 amino acids. CDR1 is SGDLS and CDR2 is YYNGEE in the germline V gene. The V segment lost 4 bases and the J segment 10 bases; nucleotides outside the gene matches: 9.

The chain carries TRBV30 and TRBJ1-5; D is perhaps TRBD1 (6 bases). Germline V CDR1 and CDR2: GTSNPN, SVGIG (reference sequence). The CDR3 loop spans 13 amino acids. V was cut by 7 bases and J by 5 bases, with 15 bases left in between. The CDR3 reads CASSGRGDQPQHF. For the CDR3, the DNA is TGTGCCTCCTCGGGCAGGGGCGATCAGCCCCAGCATTTT. Looking up the rest from reference TRBV30 and TRBJ1-5 gives the full variable domain: SQTIHQWPATLVQPVGSPLSLECTVEGTSNPNLYWYRQAAGRGLQLLFYSVGIGQISSEVPQNLSASRPQDRQFILSSKKLLLSDSGFYLCASSGRGDQPQHFGDGTRLSIL.

The chain has TRBV14 and TRBJ1-1, with D perhaps TRBD1 (5 bases). The CDR3 loop spans 13 amino acids. Germline V gives CDR1 SGHDN, CDR2 FVKESK. Trimming left V 2 bases short and J 8 bases short, with 12 bases between. The CDR3 nucleotides are TGTGCCAGCAGCCAAACGATCGGGGGGGAAGCTTTCTTT. This gives the protein CASSQTIGGEAFF. Looking up the rest from reference TRBV14 and TRBJ1-1 gives the full variable domain: EAGVTQFPSHSVIEKGQTVTLRCDPISGHDNLYWYRRVMGKEIKFLLHFVKESKQDESGMPNNRFLAERTGGTYSTLKVQPAELEDSGVYFCASSQTIGGEAFFGQGTRLTVV.

V usage is TRBV11-2 and J usage is TRBJ1-6, with 8 bases lining up with TRBD1. This CDR3 comprises 15 residues. Germline CDR1 is SGHAT and CDR2 is FQNNGV. V lost 5 bases to trimming and J lost 8 bases; unmatched junction nucleotides: 8. CDR3 sequence reads: CASSPAGTGYSPLHF. CDR3 coding DNA: TGTGCCAGCAGCCCTGCCGGGACAGGCTATTCACCCCTCCACTTT.

The chain joins TRBV10-1 to TRBJ1-3; perhaps TRBD1 as D (5 bases). CDR3 length: 15 amino acids. In germline, CDR1 is WNHNN, CDR2 SYGVQD (reference sequence). Trimming took off 6 bases at V and 1 base at J, with 13 bases between the two ends. The CDR3 sequence: CASRTGFSSGNTIYF. CDR3 nucleotides: TGCGCCAGCAGAACAGGCTTTTCTTCTGGAAACACCATATATTTT.

This clone was observed once. V gene TRBV11-2 combines with J gene TRBJ2-3, with 7 bases aligning to TRBD2. CDR3 length: 16 residues. Germline trimming cut 2 bases from V and 2 bases from J; bases unmatched to any gene: 7. CDR1 is SGHAT and CDR2 is FQNNGV in the germline V gene. For the CDR3, the DNA is TGTGCCAGCAGCTTACATCCTAGCGGCAACACAGATACGCAGTATTTT. It translates to CASSLHPSGNTDTQYF.

V and J are TRBV18 and TRBJ2-5; D remains ambiguous. V was clipped by 6 bases and J by 5 bases, with 4 bases between them. Per germline, CDR1 KGHSH and CDR2 LQKENI. The CDR3 is made up of 10 amino acids. CDR3 nucleotide sequence: TGTGCCAGCTCGCGGGAGACCCAGTACTTC. It specifies CASSRETQYF.

V gene TRBV5-1 combines with J gene TRBJ2-1; 7 bases are shared with TRBD2. The V and J ends lost 1 base and 10 bases, in that order; junction bases with no gene match: 8. This CDR3 is 14 amino acids long. The germline V gene has CDR1 SGHRS and CDR2 YFSETQ. CDR3 in amino acids: CASSLRGEVWEQFF. DNA of the CDR3: TGCGCCAGCAGCTTGCGGGGGGAGGTTTGGGAGCAGTTCTTC.

This clone came up once. The rearrangement links TRBV10-3 to TRBJ2-7; 11 bases line up with TRBD2. Germline CDR1 reads ENHRY; CDR2 reads SYGVKD. The J segment lost 3 bases and the V segment lost 7 bases, leaving 5 bases of the junction unmatched. The CDR3 has 14 amino acids. CDR3 sequence (DNA): TGTGCCATCACCACTAGCGGGGGACTCTACGAGCAGTACTTC. Its translation is CAITTSGGLYEQYF.

This rearrangement joins TRBV5-8 to TRBJ2-1, with D maybe TRBD1 (6 bases). The CDR3 length is 16 residues. V was trimmed by 5 bases and J by 0 bases, leaving 15 bases between them. Germline V gene sequence: CDR1 SGHTS, CDR2 YDEGEE. The chain's CDR3 is CASRPDRMSSYNEQFF. Written as DNA, the CDR3 is TGTGCCAGCAGACCAGACAGGATGAGCTCCTACAATGAGCAGTTCTTC.

The chain joins TRBV6-4 to TRBJ2-4, with unresolved D. The CDR3 spans 15 residues. Trimming removed 2 bases at V and 9 bases at J, with 17 bases between. Germline lookup yields CDR1 MRHNA and CDR2 SNTAGT. The CDR3 bases are TGTGCCAGCAGTGACGGAGAGACCACCGGGTGCATTCAGTACTTC. As protein: CASSDGETTGCIQYF.

The CDR3 here is CASSPPPTGLNTEAFF. The CDR3 nucleotides read TGTGCCAGCAGTCCCCCTCCGACAGGGTTGAACACTGAAGCTTTCTTT. This chain joins TRBV25-1 and TRBJ1-1, with 7 bases matching TRBD1. CDR3 length: 16 amino acids. Trimming cost V 5 bases and J 0 bases; bases outside gene matches: 9. Germline CDR1 MGHDK, CDR2 SYGVNS.

The V call is TRBV7-2, the J call TRBJ1-2; possibly TRBD1 for D (5 bases). The CDR3 spans 13 residues. The V end lost 5 bases, the J end lost 4 bases, and 11 bases lay between the germline ends. Germline V CDR1 and CDR2: SGHTA, FQGNSA. The CDR3 DNA follows: TGTGCCAGCAGCCCTGGACACCTCTATGGCTACACCTTC. Protein product: CASSPGHLYGYTF.

The CDR3 here is CASSPDRGNQPQHF. In DNA form, the CDR3 reads TGTGCCAGCAGTCCAGACAGGGGAAATCAGCCCCAGCATTTT. The J gene is TRBJ1-5, the V gene TRBV27, with TRBD1 identical over 8 bases. V lost 5 bases and J lost 4; bases outside the gene matches: 4. CDR1 and CDR2 (germline): MNHEY, SMNVEV (reference sequence). The CDR3 has 14 amino acids.

This clone was picked up a small number of times. The chain employs TRBV15 and TRBJ2-3; 8 positions agree with TRBD1. With V trimmed by 3 bases and J by 5 bases, 4 bases remained unmatched. The length of the CDR3 is 14 residues. CDR1 and CDR2 (germline): LNHNV, YYDKDF (reference sequence). CDR3 coding DNA: TGTGCCACCAGCAGGGACAGGGCGATAGATACGCAGTATTTT. As protein: CATSRDRAIDTQYF.

CDR3 nucleotides: TGCGCCAGCAGCTTAGGACAGGTCGATGAGCAGTTCTTC. It encodes CASSLGQVDEQFF. The rearrangement uses TRBV5-1 and TRBJ2-1, with TRBD1 matching 7 bases. J gave up 8 bases and V 2 bases, and 4 bases lay outside the gene matches. The CDR3 sequence is 13 residues long. In germline, CDR1 is SGHRS, CDR2 YFSETQ. Complete variable domain (other parts from reference TRBV5-1 and TRBJ2-1): KAGVTQTPRYLIKTRGQQVTLSCSPISGHRSVSWYQQTPGQGLQFLFEYFSETQRNKGNFPGRFSGRQFSNSRSEMNVSTLELGDSALYLCASSLGQVDEQFFGPGTRLTVL.